This T cell receptor (beta chain) stems from a study of cytomegalovirus exposure and HLA in healthy donors (TCRdb year 2017). Notes on the research overall: An earlier analysis of roughly 630 of the donors reported 250 to 300 Gb of sequence data and about 100 million unique TCR beta sequences from about 200 million T cells. A separate validation cohort of some 130 different subjects was used in addition to the roughly 700-subject first cohort. A later analysis re-examined previously published TCR beta repertoires from 500 to 700 donors and added high-resolution HLA genotyping to investigate patterns of TCR occurrence. Donor age, sex, ethnicity and CMV serostatus were compiled together with the repertoire data. Rather than drawing on any new phenotypic data, the later analysis identified candidate immune exposures from TCR beta sequences and the way those sequences occurred across donors. Typing coverage varied by locus: about 620-640 donors for A, B, C, DRB1 and DQB1; roughly 560 for DQA1; approximately 610 for DPA1; about 450 for DPB1. A later genetic analysis took genome-wide SNP genotypes for about three fifths of the 666 donors and used that subset as a discovery cohort. The study used immunosequencing to profile the T cell repertoires of under 700 subjects and linked those repertoires to cytomegalovirus serostatus. To predict cytomegalovirus infection status, the study combined high-throughput TCR immunosequencing, statistical association of individual TCRs with disease status, and machine learning. Four or five DR-DQ haplotypes were handled as single units for association and clustering, since linkage in the cohort was strong. Among the roughly 400 genotyped donors, around 81% belonged to the genetic ancestry cluster associated with self-reported Caucasian donors. Approximately 310 gigabases of sequencing data and tens of millions of unique TCR sequences were included in an early release covering about 700 HLA-typed donors. An earlier analysis of approximately 580 of the donors used high-throughput TCR beta sequencing to judge whether each TCR beta V gene segment behaved as functional or pseudogenic. Class I and class II HLA loci were covered by the typing at four-digit resolution. All discovery cohort repertoires had been generated using a single sequencing platform. The study aimed to test whether cataloging public T cell receptors could reveal signatures of past pathogen exposure. On average, around 200,000 unique TCR beta nucleotide sequences were sequenced per donor among 398 genotyped donors of the cohort, with approximately 18% of those sequences being non-productive.

CDR1 KGHSH and CDR2 LQKENI were looked up in the germline V gene. The CDR3 goes from the cysteine to the phenylalanine over 13 residues. Only CDR3 DNA is held: 39 bases, read in frame from base 1. Trimming at the junction amounts to 5 bases on V and 1 base on J, and the germline ends lie 8 bases apart. Receptor libraries were prepared by the immunoSEQ multiplex PCR assay. The multiplex PCR relied on a mix of 60 forward primers for TCR Vbeta segments and 13 reverse primers for TCR Jbeta segments. The CDR3 region of rearranged TCR beta genes was amplified from genomic DNA with a multiplex PCR assay. The amplified TCR beta libraries were sequenced on the Illumina HiSeq System as 87-base-pair reads. In the paper's pipeline: A later analysis counted approximately 76 million unique TCR beta chains across the 550 to 700 repertoires, and some 11 million of these chains were shared by at least two donors. To remove PCR and sequencing errors, raw reads were error-corrected and collapsed into unique sequences using a nearest-neighbor algorithm that merged closely related sequences. Alignment of CDR3 sequences to IMGT reference sequences was used to assign V, D and J gene segments. For a sequence to be retained, a match of at least six nucleotides to both a V gene segment and a J gene segment was required. A rearrangement counted as productive if the CDR3 had no stop codons and remained in frame with V and J, and every other rearrangement counted as non-productive. CDR3 was defined by IMGT convention, running from the second conserved V-encoded cysteine to the conserved J-encoded phenylalanine. The earlier analysis of about 570 of the donors excluded any sequence lacking an unambiguous match to a single V gene segment. In an earlier analysis of approximately 550 of the donors, V segments were called functional above 56.7% productive rearrangements and were called segregating when the between-donor standard deviation exceeded 5%. A statistical classification framework was developed to diagnose cytomegalovirus status using the catalog of TCR beta chain sequences. V and J gene assignment, in a later analysis, came from comparing TCR nucleotide sequences with IMGT/GENE-DB human TR gene sequences. In a later analysis, CDR3 sequences and most-parsimonious VDJ recombination scenarios were assigned using the TCRdist pipeline. A later analysis defined each TCR beta chain by its CDR3 amino acid sequence plus V-gene family, and excluded reads lacking a unique V-gene family. As a way to deal with suspected cross-contamination and a sequencing artifact, a later analysis dropped approximately 590 nucleotide sequences that were highly shared and had low generation probability. A later analysis calculated a clonal expansion index for each public chain from normalized within-repertoire ranks of inferred template counts. In a later analysis, generation probabilities were computed using a VDJ recombination model fitted to out-of-frame rearrangements, and the results were checked against IGoR. Hypergeometric tests were used in a later analysis to score TCR-TCR, TCR-HLA and TCR-CMV co-occurrence, with a repertoire-size bias correction applied to the TCR pairs. A later analysis estimated false discovery rates by permuting HLA or CMV assignments 20 times. In a later analysis, co-occurring TCRs were grouped with DBSCAN, and TCRdist sequence similarity was added when clustering was performed within HLA-allele-positive subsets. Repertoires with fewer than 30,000 or more than 120,000 public chains were left out of co-occurrence clustering, as were five repertoires with anomalous nucleotide sharing. TCRdb mirrors the immuneACCESS table, restricted to in-frame sequences. Some clones are absent from its copies; in checked studies, under half trace to an unresolved V gene, and the reason for the others is unknown. That table is the source of V, J and clone size, and D and trimming were worked out from the DNA. The sample profile shows about 140,000 clones; around 80% of them were found once. 5.1% of the sample is held by the ten biggest clonotypes.

As regards this clone: The antigen it recognizes is unknown. There are no base qualities to consult, and no much larger clone falls within one base. Other DNA sequences in the same sample also yield this CDR3.

The cohort consisted of 650 to 850 healthy bone marrow donors. Cohort members were all nominally healthy when sampled, although unrecorded immune exposures were likely present. The donor tested CMV seronegative and was one of the 352 seronegative cohort members. A peripheral blood sample was collected from each donor, and TCR beta sequencing was performed on peripheral blood mononuclear cells. The Qiagen DNeasy Blood Extraction Kit was used to extract genomic DNA from the blood cell samples. Results and caveats for the whole study, not just this receptor: Most TCR sequences were observed very rarely across donors, whereas some public TCRs were present in many individuals. When HLA alleles, especially DR and DQ, strongly co-occurred, attributing TCR associations to individual alleles was difficult. Presence/absence analyses assumed roughly uniform sequencing depth across donors, an assumption that may not hold. An earlier analysis of approximately 530 of the donors showed that most TCR beta V segments appeared in productive rearrangements either about 87% or about 30% of the time, which broadly matched IMGT annotations. According to the authors, the approach could potentially be generalized to other disease states and immunological phenotypes. Three of the identified cytomegalovirus-associated TCR beta chains were confirmed in vitro to be specific for cytomegalovirus antigens. The study listed 150 to 200 TCR beta chains as associated with cytomegalovirus. The classifier was reported to diagnose cytomegalovirus status with high specificity and sensitivity in both the original and validation cohorts. The only immune exposure information available for the cohort was CMV serostatus. A later genetic analysis associated a missense DCLRE1C variant with V-gene and J-gene trimming of TCR beta chains, and an independent cohort replicated the association. Specific HLA alleles were associated with 15,000 to 20,000 TCR beta sequences at a false discovery rate of 0.05 in a later analysis. The earlier analysis of fewer than 750 of the donors excluded roughly 16 rarely observed V segments, including chromosome 9 orphons, because counts were too low. A later analysis found that TCR association rates varied across HLA loci, with DRB1 alleles showing the most associated TCRs and HLA-C alleles the fewest. The 87-base-pair reads could not distinguish some IMGT-functional V segments, including TRBV6-2 and TRBV6-3, so those segments were excluded. Because HLA typing was unavailable for some donors at each locus, only the typed subset was used in association tests. In a later analysis, several top co-occurrence clusters were reported to appear linked to parvovirus B19, influenza, CMV and Epstein-Barr virus. The sequencing pipeline was judged likely to have produced a cluster of highly shared sequence variants as a technical artifact. Linkage disequilibrium might explain the correlated functional status among segregating V segments, but an unknown experimental factor could not be excluded. In a later analysis, HLA-associated TCR beta chains were found to be more clonally expanded and to have lower generation probabilities than equally common non-associated chains. In this cohort, only TCR beta chains were sequenced, and detectable features were limited by the absence of alpha or paired-chain data. In a later genetic analysis, fewer N-insertions in productive TCRs were reported among donors in an Asian-associated ancestry cluster than the roughly 640-donor mean. A further reported finding was that TCR beta sequences accurately predicted the HLA-A and HLA-B alleles for most subjects in the first cohort. In a later analysis, most CMV-associated TCR beta chains were found to appear HLA-restricted, with HLA associations seemingly driven largely by CMV exposure.

The chain is assembled from TRBV18 and TRBJ1-1, with no confidently assigned D gene. This receptor was taken from a male donor in good health and CMV-seronegative. Sequences were obtained from PBMCs. CDR3 reads: CASSSTGNTEAFF. In nucleotides, the sequence is TGTGCCAGCTCATCGACGGGGAACACTGAAGCTTTCTTT. Extended through the reference TRBV18 and TRBJ1-1 proteins, this CDR3 yields the full variable domain: NAGVMQNPRHLVRRRGQEARLRCSPMKGHSHVYWYRQLPEEGLKFMVYLQKENIIDESGMPKERFSAEFPKEGPSILRIQQVVRGDSAAYFCASSSTGNTEAFFGQGTRLTVV.